This TCR beta chain was profiled in a study of cytomegalovirus exposure and HLA in healthy donors. The donors belonged to the roughly 120-subject validation cohort, separate from the approximately 700-subject first cohort. Sequencing used immunoSEQ multiplex PCR; TCRdb keeps in-frame clones, though not all of them. Here the sample spans over 150,000 clones, about 89% being singletons. This clone was seen only once. Its antigen is not known. The CDR3 consists of 14 residues. CDR1 is SGHRS and CDR2 is YFSETQ in the germline V gene. V was shortened by 4 bases and J by 2 bases, with 12 bases between the two germline ends. Study-level results: The study recorded 150 to 200 TCR beta chains that were cytomegalovirus-associated.

The origin of this receptor is a young woman in good health and CMV-seropositive. Sequenced input: PBMCs. This chain uses TRBV5-1 with TRBJ2-5, with TRBD1 as a possible D gene (5 bases). The chain's CDR3 is CASSTIRQQETQYF. In DNA, the CDR3 is TGCGCCAGCAGCACCATTAGACAGCAAGAGACCCAGTACTTC.